The 10 T cell receptor beta chains reported below all come from one sample, sequenced in a study of blood T cell repertoires in COVID-19. Produced via immunoSEQ multiplex PCR; TCRdb's table is partial and in-frame only. The sample consists of some 150,000 clones, roughly 82% of them appearing once. The sequenced sample was peripheral blood. Source of these receptors: a woman in her seventies with acute or convalescent COVID-19.

V gene TRBV12-3 or TRBV12-4 combines with J gene TRBJ1-1; D is perhaps TRBD1 (6 bases). The V end was cut by 7 bases, the J end by 4 bases, with 13 bases between. The CDR3 runs to 13 residues. CDR3 sequence reads: CASIARGGTEAFF. For the CDR3, the DNA is TGTGCCAGCATCGCCCGAGGGGGCACTGAAGCTTTCTTT.

The chain couples TRBV30 to TRBJ1-3; D unclear. Germline V gene sequence: CDR1 GTSNPN, CDR2 SVGIG (reference sequence). The germline V and J ends were trimmed by 2 bases and 5 bases, with 13 bases remaining between them. The CDR3 spans 14 residues. CDR3 in DNA: TGTGCCTGGAGTTATGACTTAGCCAGAAACACCATATATTTT. Encoded protein: CAWSYDLARNTIYF. Using reference TRBV30 and TRBJ1-3 for the parts outside the CDR3, the full variable domain is SQTIHQWPATLVQPVGSPLSLECTVEGTSNPNLYWYRQAAGRGLQLLFYSVGIGQISSEVPQNLSASRPQDRQFILSSKKLLLSDSGFYLCAWSYDLARNTIYFGEGSWLTVV.

This chain links TRBV5-1 with TRBJ2-7; TRBD2 agrees at 8 bases. CDR1 SGHRS and CDR2 YFSETQ come from the germline V gene. CDR3 length equals 14 residues. Trimming removed 8 bases from V and 2 bases from J; junction bases left unmatched: 9. The CDR3 bases are TGCGCCAGGGTCCGGCGGGAGGCTCCCTACGAGCAGTACTTC. It specifies CARVRREAPYEQYF. Drawing the rest from reference TRBV5-1 and TRBJ2-7, the complete variable domain is KAGVTQTPRYLIKTRGQQVTLSCSPISGHRSVSWYQQTPGQGLQFLFEYFSETQRNKGNFPGRFSGRQFSNSRSEMNVSTLELGDSALYLCARVRREAPYEQYFGPGTRLTVT.

This clone was recorded a few times. The chain recombines TRBV30 with TRBJ1-5; D is unresolved. Germline assignment: CDR1 GTSNPN and CDR2 SVGIG (reference sequence). CDR3 length equals 13 residues. The V end was cut by 6 bases, the J end by 0 bases, with 9 bases between. CDR3 sequence: CACSVDSNQPQHF. CDR3 sequence (DNA): TGTGCCTGTTCAGTTGATAGCAATCAGCCCCAGCATTTT.

This chain connects TRBV7-2 to TRBJ1-3; no firm D call. Trimming pared 2 bases from V and 0 bases from J, leaving 11 bases between. Germline V gives CDR1 SGHTA, CDR2 FQGNSA. This CDR3 is built from 16 residues. The CDR3, as DNA: TGTGCCAGCAGCTTATCCAGTCCCAGCTCTGGAAACACCATATATTTT. Translation gives CASSLSSPSSGNTIYF.

The J gene is TRBJ2-2, the V gene TRBV10-2; TRBD1 is a possible D gene (7 bases). V lost 8 bases and J lost 6, with 16 bases in between. Germline lookup yields CDR1 WSHSY and CDR2 SAAADI. CDR3 size: 14 residues. The CDR3 loop reads CASEGGGGPGELFF. In DNA, the CDR3 is TGCGCCAGCGAGGGAGGAGGGGGCCCCGGGGAGCTGTTTTTT.

This CDR3 is CATSDLVTGNEQFF. The CDR3 DNA reads as TGTGCCACCAGTGATTTGGTAACAGGGAATGAGCAGTTCTTC. The chain recombines TRBV24-1 with TRBJ2-1, with D perhaps TRBD1 (6 bases). V was pared by 0 bases and J by 7 bases, with 9 bases between. Per the germline V gene, CDR1 is KGHDR and CDR2 is SFDVKD. This CDR3 region has 14 residues.

The rearrangement links TRBV10-2 to TRBJ1-1; 7 bases agree with TRBD1. V lost 3 bases and J lost 1; bases outside the gene matches: 2. This CDR3 comprises 14 residues. Germline CDR1 and CDR2: WSHSY and SAAADI. The CDR3 sequence is CASSDWTGNTEAFF. CDR3 coding DNA: TGCGCCAGCAGTGACTGGACAGGGAACACTGAAGCTTTCTTT.

This rearrangement joins TRBV4-3 to TRBJ2-1, with TRBD2 identical over 11 bases. V was clipped by 2 bases and J by 6 bases; unmatched bases: 12. CDR1 is LGHNA and CDR2 is YSLEER in the germline V gene. CDR3 length: 18 amino acids. The CDR3 here is CASSQNPTSGSLPNEQFF. The CDR3, as DNA: TGCGCCAGCAGCCAAAACCCTACTAGCGGGAGTCTGCCCAATGAGCAGTTCTTC.

This chain connects TRBV10-3 to TRBJ2-1; 9 nucleotides match TRBD2. CDR1 is ENHRY and CDR2 is SYGVKD in the germline V gene. This CDR3 has 15 residues. The V gene end was trimmed by 1 base and the J gene end by 7 bases; junction bases not matched to a gene: 5. In DNA, the CDR3 is TGTGCCATCAGTGAGTTTGGGACTAGCTGGAATGAGCAGTTCTTC. Encoded protein: CAISEFGTSWNEQFF.